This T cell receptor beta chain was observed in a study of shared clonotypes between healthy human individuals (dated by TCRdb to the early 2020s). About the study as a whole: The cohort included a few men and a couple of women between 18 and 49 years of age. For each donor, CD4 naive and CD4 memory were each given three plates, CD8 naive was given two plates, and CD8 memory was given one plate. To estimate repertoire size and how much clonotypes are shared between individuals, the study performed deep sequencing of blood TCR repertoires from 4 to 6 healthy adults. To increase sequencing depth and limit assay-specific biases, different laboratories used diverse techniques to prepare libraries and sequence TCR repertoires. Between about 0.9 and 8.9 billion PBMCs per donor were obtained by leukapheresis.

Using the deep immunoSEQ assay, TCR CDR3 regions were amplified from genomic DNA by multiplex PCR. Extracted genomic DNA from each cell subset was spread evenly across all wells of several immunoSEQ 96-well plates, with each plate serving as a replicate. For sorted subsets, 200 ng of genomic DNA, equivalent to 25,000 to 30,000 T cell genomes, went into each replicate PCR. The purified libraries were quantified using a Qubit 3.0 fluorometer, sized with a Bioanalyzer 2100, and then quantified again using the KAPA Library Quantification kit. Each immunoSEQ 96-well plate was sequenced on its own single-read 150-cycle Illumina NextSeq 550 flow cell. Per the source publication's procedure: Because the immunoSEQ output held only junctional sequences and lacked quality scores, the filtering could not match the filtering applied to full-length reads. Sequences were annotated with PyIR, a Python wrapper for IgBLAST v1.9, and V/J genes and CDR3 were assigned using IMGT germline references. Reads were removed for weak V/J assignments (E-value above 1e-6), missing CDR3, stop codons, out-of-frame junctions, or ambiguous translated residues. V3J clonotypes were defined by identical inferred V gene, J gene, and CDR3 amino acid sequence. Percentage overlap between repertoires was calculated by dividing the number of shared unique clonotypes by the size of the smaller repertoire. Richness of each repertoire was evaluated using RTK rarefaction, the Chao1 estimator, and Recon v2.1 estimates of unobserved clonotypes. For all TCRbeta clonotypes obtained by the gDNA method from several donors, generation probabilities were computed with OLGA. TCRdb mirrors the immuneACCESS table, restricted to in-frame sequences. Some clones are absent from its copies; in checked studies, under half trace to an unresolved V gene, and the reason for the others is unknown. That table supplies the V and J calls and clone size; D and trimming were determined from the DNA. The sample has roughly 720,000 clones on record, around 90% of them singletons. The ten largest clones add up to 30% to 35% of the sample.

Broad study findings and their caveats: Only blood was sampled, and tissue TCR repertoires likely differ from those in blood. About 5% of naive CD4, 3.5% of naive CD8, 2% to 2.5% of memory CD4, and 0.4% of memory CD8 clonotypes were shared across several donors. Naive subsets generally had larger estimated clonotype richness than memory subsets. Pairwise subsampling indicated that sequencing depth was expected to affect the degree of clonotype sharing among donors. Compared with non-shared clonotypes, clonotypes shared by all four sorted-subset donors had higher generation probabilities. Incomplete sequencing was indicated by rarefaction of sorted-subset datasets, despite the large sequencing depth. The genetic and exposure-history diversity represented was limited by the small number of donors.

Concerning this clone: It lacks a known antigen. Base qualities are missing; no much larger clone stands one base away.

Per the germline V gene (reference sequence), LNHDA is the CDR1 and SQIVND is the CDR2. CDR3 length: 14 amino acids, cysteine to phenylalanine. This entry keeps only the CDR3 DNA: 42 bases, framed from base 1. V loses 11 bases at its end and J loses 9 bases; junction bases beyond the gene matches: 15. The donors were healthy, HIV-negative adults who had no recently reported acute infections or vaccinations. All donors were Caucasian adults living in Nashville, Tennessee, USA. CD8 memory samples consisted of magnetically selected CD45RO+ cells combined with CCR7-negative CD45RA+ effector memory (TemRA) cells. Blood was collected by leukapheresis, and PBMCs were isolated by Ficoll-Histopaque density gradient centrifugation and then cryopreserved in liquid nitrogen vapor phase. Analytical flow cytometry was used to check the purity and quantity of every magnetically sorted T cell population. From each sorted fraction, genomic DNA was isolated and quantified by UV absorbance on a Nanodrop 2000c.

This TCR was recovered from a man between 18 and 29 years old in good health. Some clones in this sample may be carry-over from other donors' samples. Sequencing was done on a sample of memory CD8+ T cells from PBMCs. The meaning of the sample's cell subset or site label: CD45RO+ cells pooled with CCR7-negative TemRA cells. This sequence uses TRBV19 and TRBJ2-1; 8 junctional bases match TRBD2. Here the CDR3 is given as CAARPREGYGEQFF. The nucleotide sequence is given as TGTGCCGCAAGACCCCGGGAGGGCTATGGTGAGCAGTTCTTC.